This T cell receptor beta chain was observed in a study of T cells in Graves' hyperthyroidism and ophthalmopathy. Trimming pared 0 bases from V and 4 bases from J, leaving 21 bases between. The germline V gene has CDR1 MNHEY and CDR2 SVGEGT. CDR3 length: 18 residues. This clonotype was recorded at least ten times. The antigen remains undetermined. Disease duration was under 3 months in the ophthalmopathy patients, who also had a Clinical Activity Score of at least 3 and a NOSPECS grade of at least 4. The PBMCs were taken from approximately 9 ml of fresh peripheral blood. RNA transcripts were the template for amplifying TCR beta CDR3 regions. First-round RT-PCR targeting the TCR CDR3 was performed with the HTBI primer set. TCRdb reprocessed the multiplex PCR reads via MiXCR and lists one record per CDR3 protein. Here the sample spans 450,000 to 550,000 distinct CDR3 sequences, around 22% being singletons.

Study-wide results and limits: Blood held most thyroid clonotypes expanded above 0.001 frequency.

This chain links TRBV6-2 or TRBV6-3 with TRBJ1-2; D gene ambiguous. The specimen was blood. The clonotype originates from a woman aged 30 to 39 with Graves' ophthalmopathy. The CDR3 bases are TGTGCCAGCAGTTACTCGGTCAGGAGAAAGAACAGCGTCTATGGCTACACCTTC. This encodes CASSYSVRRKNSVYGYTF.